Included here is one T cell receptor beta chain sequence, with context. This specimen comes from a study of naive and memory T cell subsets. Four PCR rounds used nested alpha and beta constant region primers plus the SP2 primer. TCRdb independently ran MiXCR on the UMI-ligation and nested PCR reads; one entry per CDR3 protein. The sample records fewer than 35,000 distinct CDR3 sequences, 6.7% being singletons. V lost 2 bases, J lost 7 bases, and 6 bases lay in between. CDR3 length: 13 residues. This sample's treatment: skin biopsy from PPD injection site in Mantoux-positive individual. The library had UMIs added by 3' ligation of an oligonucleotide to TCR cDNA.

V usage is TRBV12-3 or TRBV12-4 and J usage is TRBJ1-6; D not certain. The clonotype originates from an adult in good health. This sample comprised skin, obtained from a tuberculin skin test site. Written as DNA, the CDR3 is TGTGCCAGCAGTTTAAAGGTGAATTCACCCCTCCACTTT. Protein sequence: CASSLKVNSPLHF.